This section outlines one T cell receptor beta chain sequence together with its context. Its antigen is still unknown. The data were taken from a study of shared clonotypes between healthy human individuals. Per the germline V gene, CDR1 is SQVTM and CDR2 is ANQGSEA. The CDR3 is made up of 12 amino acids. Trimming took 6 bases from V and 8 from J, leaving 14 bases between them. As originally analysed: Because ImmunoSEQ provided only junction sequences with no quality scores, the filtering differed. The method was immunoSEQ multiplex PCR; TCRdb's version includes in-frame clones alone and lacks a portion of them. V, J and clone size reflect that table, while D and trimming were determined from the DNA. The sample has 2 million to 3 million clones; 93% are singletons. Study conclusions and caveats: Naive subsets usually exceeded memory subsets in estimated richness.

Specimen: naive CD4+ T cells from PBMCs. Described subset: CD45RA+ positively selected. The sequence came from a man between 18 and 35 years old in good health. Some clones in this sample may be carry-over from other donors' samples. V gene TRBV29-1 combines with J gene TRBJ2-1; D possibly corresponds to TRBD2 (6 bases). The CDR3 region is CSVVRLVDEQFF. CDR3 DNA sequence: TGCAGCGTCGTTCGACTAGTTGATGAGCAGTTCTTC.